Listed here is a single T cell receptor (beta chain). What it recognizes is unknown. This sample was taken from a study of cytotoxic CD8 clonotypes in ibrutinib-treated CLL. The overall study: The average sample held roughly 240,000 productive templates and around 87,000 productive rearrangements. General study findings and limits: Clonality at baseline surpassed age-matched healthy donors and tracked circulating CD8+ T-cell counts.

Genomic DNA in a quantity of around 2 micrograms was derived from cryopreserved PBMCs for TCR beta libraries. Depth targeted 1 in 200,000 to 1 in 1 million T cells, averaging roughly 9.7x coverage per clonotype. Profiling relied on immunoSEQ multiplex PCR, and the TCRdb table lists in-frame clones only, not all of them. The repertoire holds 50,000 to 70,000 clones, with roughly 54% as singletons. The germline V gene has CDR1 SNHLY and CDR2 FYNNEI. The CDR3 spans 15 residues. V lost 8 bases, J lost 4 bases, and 21 bases lay in between. Source: PBMCs, taken at disease progression, from a patient treated with ibrutinib. This receptor was obtained from a human donor with chronic lymphocytic leukemia. The chain links TRBV2 to TRBJ2-7, with D perhaps TRBD1 (6 bases). Here the CDR3 DNA reads TGTGCCAGCCTAAACTTCGAACAGGGCCGGTACGAGCAGTACTTC. Encoded protein: CASLNFEQGRYEQYF.